This T cell receptor (beta chain) was profiled in a study of CD8+CD57+ T cells in acquired aplastic anemia. Turning to the study itself: Sorted CD4+ and CD8+ cells yielded DNA averaging approximately 3 ug. Notes on the study in general: Researchers reported that CD8+ Simpson's diversity was not significantly different in patients versus controls.

The CDR3 contains 17 residues. Unmatched junction bases numbered 12, after V lost 4 bases and J lost 2 bases. CDR1 is PRHDT and CDR2 is FYEKMQ in the germline V gene (reference sequence). With regard to this clonotype: No antigen is known for it.

The patients chosen for sequencing had shown expansion of CD8+CD57+ cells (detected by flow cytometry). All patients were therapy-naive when blood was sampled. TCR beta VDJ and CDR3 profiles were obtained from a genomic DNA template. TCRdb re-called the reads through MiXCR, storing one row per CDR3 protein. This table holds a few hundred thousand distinct CDR3 sequences, approximately 57% found once. This TCR derives from a human donor with aplastic anemia. The sequenced sample consisted of sorted CD4+, CD8+, or CD8+CD57+ T cells (not recorded which) from PBMCs. This rearrangement joins TRBV13 to TRBJ1-2; TRBD1 matches 8 bases. The CDR3 sequence is CASSSRGQATYNYGYTF. CDR3 bases: TGTGCCAGCAGCTCACGGGGACAGGCGACCTACAACTATGGCTACACCTTC.